Shown below are 14 T cell receptor beta chains from a single sample sequenced in a study of blood T cell repertoires in COVID-19 (dated by TCRdb to about 2020). The library was obtained by the immunoSEQ multiplex PCR assay. The clones in this table, taken by TCRdb from immuneACCESS, are in-frame only. Not every clone is retained; where verified, under half of the shortfall comes from an unresolved V gene, and the cause of the rest is unknown. The sample yields under 450,000 clones; more than 75% were counted once. The leading ten clones occupy approximately 1% of the sample. What was sequenced was peripheral blood. All receptors derive from a human donor with acute or convalescent COVID-19. The donor label of this sample is uncertain.

V and J are TRBV7-9 and TRBJ2-6, with 7 bases lining up with TRBD1. V lost 9 bases, J lost 0 bases, and 14 bases stayed unmatched. Germline CDR1 reads SEHNR; CDR2 reads FQNEAQ (reference sequence). The CDR3 contains 18 residues. CDR3 sequence: CASEDLGGDASGANVLTF. The CDR3 coding sequence is TGTGCCAGTGAAGATTTAGGGGGCGACGCCTCTGGGGCCAACGTCCTGACTTTC.

This chain joins TRBV7-2 and TRBJ1-2; D is possibly TRBD1 (6 bases). The V gene lost 0 bases and the J gene lost 5 bases, with 13 bases spanning the gap. Germline V gene lookup returns CDR1 SGHTA and CDR2 FQGNSA. The CDR3 consists of 15 residues. The CDR3 nucleotides are TGTGCCAGCAGCTTAGCGCCGGACAGTATGTATGGCTACACCTTC. This sequence encodes CASSLAPDSMYGYTF.

This chain joins TRBV10-3 and TRBJ2-7; 10 nucleotides match TRBD1. Germline CDR1 ENHRY, CDR2 SYGVKD. The CDR3 runs to 15 residues. V was pared by 0 bases and J by 6 bases, with 5 bases of the junction left unmatched. The CDR3 coding sequence is TGTGCCATCAGTGAGTCGACAGGGGGCGCGGCCGAGCAGTACTTC. It specifies CAISESTGGAAEQYF.

The genes are TRBV29-1 and TRBJ1-4, with 9 positions matching TRBD1. Germline CDR1 SQVTM, CDR2 ANQGSEA. The junction had 3 bases not matched to a gene; V was cut back by 6 bases and J by 7 bases. There are 12 residues in the CDR3. The CDR3 DNA reads TGCAGCGTACAGGGGGCGGGTGAAAAACTGTTTTTT. Its translation is CSVQGAGEKLFF.

The chain recombines TRBV19 with TRBJ1-2; 7 bases fit TRBD1. This CDR3 is 15 amino acids long. The junction had 9 bases not matched to a gene; V was cut back by 3 bases and J by 5 bases. Germline V gene data show CDR1 as LNHDA and CDR2 as SQIVND (reference sequence). CDR3 sequence reads: CASSILLGTEYGYTF. The CDR3 DNA reads as TGTGCCAGTAGTATTCTCCTCGGGACAGAGTATGGCTACACCTTC.

CDR3 coding DNA: TGCAGCGTTGTAGCGGGGGACACCGGGGAGCTGTTTTTT. This codes for CSVVAGDTGELFF. V gene TRBV29-1 combines with J gene TRBJ2-2; 9 bases line up with TRBD2. The CDR3 sequence is 13 residues long. V lost 4 bases and J lost 3; bases outside the gene matches: 0. In germline, CDR1 is SQVTM, CDR2 ANQGSEA.

The chain uses TRBV6-5 and TRBJ2-5, with TRBD1 identical over 7 bases. The CDR3 totals 14 residues. V dropped 6 bases and J dropped 1; count of bases not matched to a gene: 5. Germline loops: CDR1 MNHEY, CDR2 SVGAGI. CDR3 DNA sequence: TGTGCCAGCAGCGGGACAGTCTTCCAAGAGACCCAGTACTTC. Protein: CASSGTVFQETQYF.

The chain carries TRBV9 and TRBJ2-1; 9 bases are a match to TRBD2. The length of the CDR3 is 12 residues. V lost 0 bases and J lost 13; bases outside the gene matches: 2. The germline CDR1 and CDR2 sequences are SGDLS and YYNGEE. The CDR3 protein is CASSVVAGDQFF. DNA for the CDR3: TGTGCCAGCAGCGTAGTAGCGGGGGACCAGTTCTTC.

This clone turned up a few times. The chain combines TRBV7-6 with TRBJ2-5; D is unresolved. The germline V and J ends were trimmed by 5 bases and 4 bases, with 17 bases remaining between them. The CDR3 sequence is 15 residues long. CDR1 and CDR2 (germline): SGHVS, FNYEAQ. CDR3 in amino acids: CASSSEILHGETQYF. The CDR3 nucleotides read TGTGCCAGCAGCAGTGAGATTCTCCATGGAGAGACCCAGTACTTC.

The V gene is TRBV30, the J gene TRBJ1-1; D call uncertain. V lost 4 bases, J lost 5 bases, and 17 bases lay in between. Germline CDR1 GTSNPN, CDR2 SVGIG (reference sequence). There are 14 residues in the CDR3. This CDR3 is CAWNTLVSGTEAFF. In nucleotides, the CDR3 is TGTGCCTGGAATACCCTAGTGTCGGGGACTGAAGCTTTCTTT. Drawing the rest from reference TRBV30 and TRBJ1-1, the complete variable domain is SQTIHQWPATLVQPVGSPLSLECTVEGTSNPNLYWYRQAAGRGLQLLFYSVGIGQISSEVPQNLSASRPQDRQFILSSKKLLLSDSGFYLCAWNTLVSGTEAFFGQGTRLTVV.

The chain employs TRBV14 and TRBJ2-7; a weak D match, TRBD1 (6 bases). The V end was cut by 2 bases, the J end by 1 base, with 9 bases between. CDR1 SGHDN and CDR2 FVKESK come from the germline V gene. CDR3 length equals 14 residues. The CDR3 region is CASSQLRGSYEQYF. CDR3 coding DNA: TGTGCCAGCAGCCAATTGAGGGGGTCCTACGAGCAGTACTTC. Combining the CDR3 with reference TRBV14 and TRBJ2-7 gives the whole variable domain EAGVTQFPSHSVIEKGQTVTLRCDPISGHDNLYWYRRVMGKEIKFLLHFVKESKQDESGMPNNRFLAERTGGTYSTLKVQPAELEDSGVYFCASSQLRGSYEQYFGPGTRLTVT.

As DNA, the CDR3 is TGCGCCAGCAGCAAAAAATTGCTCCGGGACGGGGGTTGGCACGAGCAGTACTTC. This translates into CASSKKLLRDGGWHEQYF. The chain links TRBV5-1 to TRBJ2-7; a weak D match, TRBD2 (6 bases). Germline CDR1 SGHRS, CDR2 YFSETQ. V was trimmed by 4 bases and J by 5 bases, leaving 28 bases between them. This CDR3 has 18 amino acids.

The V gene is TRBV5-5, the J gene TRBJ1-1; TRBD1 agrees at 7 bases. The CDR3 is 15 residues long. CDR1 SGHKS and CDR2 YYEKEE come from the germline V gene (reference sequence). The junction had 10 bases not matched to a gene; V was cut back by 4 bases and J by 4 bases. The CDR3 bases are TGTGCCAGCAGCCGAGAGACAGGGATATTCACTGAAGCTTTCTTT. Translating gives CASSRETGIFTEAFF.

Worth noting for this clone: Other nucleotide sequences in the sample specify the same CDR3. The chain joins TRBV6-5 to TRBJ1-5; 10 bases fit TRBD1. J was trimmed by 2 bases and V by 4 bases; bases with no gene match: 5. Germline-derived CDR1 and CDR2 are MNHEY and SVGAGI. The CDR3 contains 16 residues. CDR3 amino acids: CASSLSGTGGNQPQHF. CDR3 nucleotide sequence: TGTGCCAGCAGTTTATCCGGGACAGGGGGCAATCAGCCCCAGCATTTT.